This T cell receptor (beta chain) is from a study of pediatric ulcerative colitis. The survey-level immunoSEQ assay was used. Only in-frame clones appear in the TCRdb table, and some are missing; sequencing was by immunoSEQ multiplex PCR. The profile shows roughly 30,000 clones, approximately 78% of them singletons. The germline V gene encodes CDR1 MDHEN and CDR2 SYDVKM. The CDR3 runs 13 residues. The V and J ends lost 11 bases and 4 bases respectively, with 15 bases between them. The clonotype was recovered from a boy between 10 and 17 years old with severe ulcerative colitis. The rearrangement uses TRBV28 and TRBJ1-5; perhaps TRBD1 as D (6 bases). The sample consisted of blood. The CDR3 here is CAGQYRGNQPQHF. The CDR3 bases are TGTGCCGGTCAATATAGGGGGAATCAGCCCCAGCATTTT.